The TCR beta chain described here comes from a study of blood T cell repertoires in COVID-19. Overall study: Both acute and convalescent COVID-19 samples were obtained from the United States, Italy and Spain.

Profiled with immunoSEQ multiplex PCR; TCRdb holds only in-frame clones, not every one. The sample has fewer than 350,000 clones, under 95% seen once. Germline V gene data show CDR1 as LNHDA and CDR2 as SQIVND (reference sequence). This CDR3 is 14 amino acids long. V dropped 4 bases and J dropped 4; count of bases not matched to a gene: 4. Participants were aged about 18 to 95 years, lived in roughly 25 US areas, and enrolled virtually. The sequence derives from a woman aged 40 to 50 with acute COVID-19. Sequencing input: PBMCs or T cells enriched from blood (not recorded which). The chain is built from TRBV19 and TRBJ2-1, with 7 bases fitting TRBD2. CDR3 in DNA: TGTGCCAGTAGTAGGGCTAGCGGATACAATGAGCAGTTCTTC. It encodes CASSRASGYNEQFF.